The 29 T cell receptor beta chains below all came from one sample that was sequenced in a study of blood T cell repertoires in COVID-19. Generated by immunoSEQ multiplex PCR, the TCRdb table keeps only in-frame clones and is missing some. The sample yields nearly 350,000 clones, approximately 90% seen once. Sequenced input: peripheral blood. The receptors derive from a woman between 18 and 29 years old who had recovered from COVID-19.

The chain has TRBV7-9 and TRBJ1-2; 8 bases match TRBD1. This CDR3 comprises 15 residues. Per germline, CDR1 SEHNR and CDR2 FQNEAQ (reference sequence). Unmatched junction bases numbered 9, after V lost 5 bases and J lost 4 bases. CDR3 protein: CASSATGGEVYGYTF. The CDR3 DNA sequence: TGTGCCAGCAGCGCAACAGGGGGAGAGGTCTATGGCTACACCTTC.

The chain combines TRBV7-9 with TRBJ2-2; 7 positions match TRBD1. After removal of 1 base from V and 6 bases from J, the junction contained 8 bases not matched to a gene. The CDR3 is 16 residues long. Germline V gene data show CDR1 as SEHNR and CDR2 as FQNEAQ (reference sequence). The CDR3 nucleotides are TGTGCCAGCAGCTTAGACGAGACAGGGACAGCCGGGGAGCTGTTTTTT. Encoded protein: CASSLDETGTAGELFF. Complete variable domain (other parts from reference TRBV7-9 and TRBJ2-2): DTGVSQNPRHKITKRGQNVTFRCDPISEHNRLYWYRQTLGQGPEFLTYFQNEAQLEKSRLLSDRFSAERPKGSFSTLEIQRTEQGDSAMYLCASSLDETGTAGELFFGEGSRLTVL.

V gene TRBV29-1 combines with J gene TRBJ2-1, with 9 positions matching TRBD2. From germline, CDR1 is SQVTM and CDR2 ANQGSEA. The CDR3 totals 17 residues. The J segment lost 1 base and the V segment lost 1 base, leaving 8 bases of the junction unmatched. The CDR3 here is CSVEGGEAGGSYNEQFF. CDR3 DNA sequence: TGCAGCGTTGAAGGGGGTGAAGCGGGAGGTTCCTACAATGAGCAGTTCTTC.

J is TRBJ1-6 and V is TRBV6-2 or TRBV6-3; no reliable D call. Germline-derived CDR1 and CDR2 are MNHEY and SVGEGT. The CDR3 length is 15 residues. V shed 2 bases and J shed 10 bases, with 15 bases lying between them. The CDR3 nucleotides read TGTGCCAGCAGTTACCCAGGAAGACCCCCCTCACCCCTCCACTTT. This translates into CASSYPGRPPSPLHF.

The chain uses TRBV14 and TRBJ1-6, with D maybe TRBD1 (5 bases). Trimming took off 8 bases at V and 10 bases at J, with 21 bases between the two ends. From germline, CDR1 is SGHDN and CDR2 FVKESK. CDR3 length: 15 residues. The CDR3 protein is CASSAFTGVLSPLHF. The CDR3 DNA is TGTGCCAGCTCCGCGTTCACGGGGGTCTTGTCACCCCTCCACTTT.

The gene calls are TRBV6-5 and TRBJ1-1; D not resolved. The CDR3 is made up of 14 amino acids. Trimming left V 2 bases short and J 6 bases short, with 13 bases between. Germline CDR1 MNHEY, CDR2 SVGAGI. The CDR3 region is CASSYAYGGAEAFF. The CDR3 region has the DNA TGTGCCAGCAGTTACGCGTACGGTGGTGCTGAAGCTTTCTTT.

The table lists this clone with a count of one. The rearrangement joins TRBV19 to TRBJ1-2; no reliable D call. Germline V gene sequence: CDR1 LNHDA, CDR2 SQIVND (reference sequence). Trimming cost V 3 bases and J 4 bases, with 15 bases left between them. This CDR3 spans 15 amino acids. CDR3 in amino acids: CASSILGRVSYGYTF. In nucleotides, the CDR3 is TGTGCCAGTAGTATTCTTGGGCGGGTCTCCTATGGCTACACCTTC.

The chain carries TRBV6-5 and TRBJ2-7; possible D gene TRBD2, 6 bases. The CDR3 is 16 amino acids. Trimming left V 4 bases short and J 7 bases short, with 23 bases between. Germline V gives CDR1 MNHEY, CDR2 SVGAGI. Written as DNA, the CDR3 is TGTGCCAGCAGTTCCAACACCGGGACTGTCTTGAGGGAGCAGTACGTC. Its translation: CASSSNTGTVLREQYV.

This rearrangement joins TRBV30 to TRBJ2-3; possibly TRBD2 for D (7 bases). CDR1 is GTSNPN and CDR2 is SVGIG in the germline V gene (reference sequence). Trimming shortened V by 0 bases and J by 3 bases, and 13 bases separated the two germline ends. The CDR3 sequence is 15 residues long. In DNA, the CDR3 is TGTGCCTGGAGTGTAGGCGGGGGCGAGACAGATACGCAGTATTTT. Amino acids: CAWSVGGGETDTQYF.

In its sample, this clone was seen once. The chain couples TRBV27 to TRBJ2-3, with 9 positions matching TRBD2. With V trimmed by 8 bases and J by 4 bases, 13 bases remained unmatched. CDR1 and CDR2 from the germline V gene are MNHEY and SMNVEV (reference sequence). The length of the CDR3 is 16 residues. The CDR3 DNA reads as TGTGCCAGCTGGCCCTTCGCGGGAGGGCCCGCAGATACGCAGTATTTT. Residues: CASWPFAGGPADTQYF.

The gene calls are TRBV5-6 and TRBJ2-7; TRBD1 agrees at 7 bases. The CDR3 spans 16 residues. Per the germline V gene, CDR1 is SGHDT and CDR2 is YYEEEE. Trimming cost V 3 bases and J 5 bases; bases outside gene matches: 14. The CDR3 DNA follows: TGTGCCAGCAGCTCGAGACCCGACAGGGATTGGGACGAGCAGTACGTC. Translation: CASSSRPDRDWDEQYV.

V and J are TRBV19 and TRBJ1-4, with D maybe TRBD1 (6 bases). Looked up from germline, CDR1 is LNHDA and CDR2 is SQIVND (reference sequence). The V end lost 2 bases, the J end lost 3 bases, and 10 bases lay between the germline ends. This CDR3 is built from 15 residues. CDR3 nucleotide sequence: TGTGCCAGTAGTATACCACAGGGTGCTAATGAAAAACTGTTTTTT. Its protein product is CASSIPQGANEKLFF.

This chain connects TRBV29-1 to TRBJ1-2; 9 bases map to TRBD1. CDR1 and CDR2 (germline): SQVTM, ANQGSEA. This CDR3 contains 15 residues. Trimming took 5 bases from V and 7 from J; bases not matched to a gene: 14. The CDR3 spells CSVLTGGWPTVGYTF. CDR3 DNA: TGCAGCGTTTTAACAGGGGGCTGGCCTACCGTTGGCTACACCTTC.

In nucleotides, the CDR3 is TGTGCCAGCAGCTTATATCCCGGAGCGAGCCCTATGGAGTATTTT. This gives the protein CASSLYPGASPMEYF. J is TRBJ2-3 and V is TRBV11-3; D is unresolved. Germline lookup yields CDR1 SGHNT and CDR2 YENEEA. The CDR3 has 15 residues. V shed 2 bases and J shed 13 bases, with 22 bases lying between them. The full variable domain, with the rest looked up from reference TRBV11-3 and TRBJ2-3, is EAGVVQSPRYKIIEKKQPVAFWCNPISGHNTLYWYLQNLGQGPELLIRYENEEAVDDSQLPKDRFSAERLKGVDSTLKIQPAELGDSAVYLCASSLYPGASPMEYFGPGTRLTVL.

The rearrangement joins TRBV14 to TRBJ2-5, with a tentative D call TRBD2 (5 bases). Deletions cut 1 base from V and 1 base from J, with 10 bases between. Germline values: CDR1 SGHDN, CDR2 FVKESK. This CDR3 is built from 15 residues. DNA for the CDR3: TGTGCCAGCAGCCAAGTAGCCGGGATCCAAGAGACCCAGTACTTC. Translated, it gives CASSQVAGIQETQYF.

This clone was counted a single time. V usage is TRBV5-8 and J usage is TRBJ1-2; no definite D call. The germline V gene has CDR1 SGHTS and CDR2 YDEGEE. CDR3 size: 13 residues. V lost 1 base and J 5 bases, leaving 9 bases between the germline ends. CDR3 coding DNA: TGTGCCAGCAGCTTGAGGGCGGGGTATGGCTACACCTTC. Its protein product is CASSLRAGYGYTF.

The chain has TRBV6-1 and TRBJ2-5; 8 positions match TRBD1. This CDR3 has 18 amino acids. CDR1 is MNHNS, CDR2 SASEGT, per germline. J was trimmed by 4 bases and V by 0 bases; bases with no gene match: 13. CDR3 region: CASSEATMGQASRETQYF. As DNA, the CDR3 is TGTGCCAGCAGTGAAGCGACGATGGGACAGGCCAGCCGAGAGACCCAGTACTTC.

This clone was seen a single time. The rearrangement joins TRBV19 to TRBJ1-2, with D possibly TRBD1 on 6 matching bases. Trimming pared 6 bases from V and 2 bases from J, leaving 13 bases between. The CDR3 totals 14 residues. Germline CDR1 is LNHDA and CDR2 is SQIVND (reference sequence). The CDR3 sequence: CASRFRGGNYGYTF. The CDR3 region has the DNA TGTGCCAGTAGGTTCCGAGGGGGAAACTATGGCTACACCTTC.

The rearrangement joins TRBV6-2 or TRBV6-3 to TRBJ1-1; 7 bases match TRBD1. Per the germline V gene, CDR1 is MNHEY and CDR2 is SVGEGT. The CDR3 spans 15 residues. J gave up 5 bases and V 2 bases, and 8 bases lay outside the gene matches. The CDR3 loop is CASSYGRDRGTEAFF. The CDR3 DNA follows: TGTGCCAGCAGTTACGGTCGGGACAGAGGGACTGAAGCTTTCTTT.

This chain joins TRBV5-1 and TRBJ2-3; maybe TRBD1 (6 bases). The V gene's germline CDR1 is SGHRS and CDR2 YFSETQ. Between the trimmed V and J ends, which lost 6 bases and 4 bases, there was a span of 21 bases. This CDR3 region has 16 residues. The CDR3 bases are TGCGCCAGCAAAATTAATCAGGGGCGGGCAGCAGATACGCAGTATTTT. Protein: CASKINQGRAADTQYF.

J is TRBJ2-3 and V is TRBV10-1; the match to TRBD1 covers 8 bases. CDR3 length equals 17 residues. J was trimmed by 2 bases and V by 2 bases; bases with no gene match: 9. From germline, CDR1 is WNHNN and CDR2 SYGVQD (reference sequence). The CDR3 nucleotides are TGCGCCAGCAGTGAGGGCTCTGGACAGGGAAACACAGATACGCAGTATTTT. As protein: CASSEGSGQGNTDTQYF.

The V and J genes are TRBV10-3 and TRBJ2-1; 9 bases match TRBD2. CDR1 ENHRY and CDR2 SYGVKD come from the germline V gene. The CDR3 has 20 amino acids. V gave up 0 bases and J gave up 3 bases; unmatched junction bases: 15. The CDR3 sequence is CAISESTASGAQGLYNEQFF. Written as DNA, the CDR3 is TGTGCCATCAGTGAGTCGACGGCTAGCGGGGCGCAAGGCCTCTACAATGAGCAGTTCTTC.

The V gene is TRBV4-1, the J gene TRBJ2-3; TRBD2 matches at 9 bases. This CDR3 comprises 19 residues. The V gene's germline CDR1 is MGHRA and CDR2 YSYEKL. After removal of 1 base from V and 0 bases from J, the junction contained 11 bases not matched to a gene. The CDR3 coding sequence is TGCGCCAGCAGCCAAGTAGGCCAGGGGCGGGAGGGTAGCACAGATACGCAGTATTTT. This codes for CASSQVGQGREGSTDTQYF.

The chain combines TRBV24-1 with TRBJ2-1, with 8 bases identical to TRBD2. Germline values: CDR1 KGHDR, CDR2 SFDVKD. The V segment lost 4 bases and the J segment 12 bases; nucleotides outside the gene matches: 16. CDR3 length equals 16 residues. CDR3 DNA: TGTGCCACCAGTGACCCGCTTGCCGGGACTAGGTGGCGGCAGTTCTTC. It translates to CATSDPLAGTRWRQFF.

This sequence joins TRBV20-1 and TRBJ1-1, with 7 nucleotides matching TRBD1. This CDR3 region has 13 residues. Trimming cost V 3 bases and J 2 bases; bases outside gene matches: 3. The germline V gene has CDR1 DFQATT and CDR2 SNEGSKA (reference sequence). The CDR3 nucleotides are TGCAGTGCTAGTACAGGGGCAAACACTGAAGCTTTCTTT. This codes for CSASTGANTEAFF.

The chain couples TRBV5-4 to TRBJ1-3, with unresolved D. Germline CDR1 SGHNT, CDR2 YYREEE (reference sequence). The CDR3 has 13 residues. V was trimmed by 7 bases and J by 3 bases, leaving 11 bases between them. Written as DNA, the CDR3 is TGTGCCAGCGCATTAGAGAGTGGAAACACCATATATTTT. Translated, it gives CASALESGNTIYF.

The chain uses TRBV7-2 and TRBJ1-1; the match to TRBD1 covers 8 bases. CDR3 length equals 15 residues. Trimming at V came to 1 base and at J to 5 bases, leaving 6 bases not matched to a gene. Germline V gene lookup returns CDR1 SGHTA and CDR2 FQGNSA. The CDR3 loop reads CASSLGTGLKTEAFF. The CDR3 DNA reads TGTGCCAGCAGCTTAGGGACAGGGTTAAAAACTGAAGCTTTCTTT.

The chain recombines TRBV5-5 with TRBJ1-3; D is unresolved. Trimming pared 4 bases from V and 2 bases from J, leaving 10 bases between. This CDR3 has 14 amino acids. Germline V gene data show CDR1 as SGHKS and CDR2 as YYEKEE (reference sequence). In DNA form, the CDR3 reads TGTGCCAGCAGCATCGTAGAAGCTGGAAACACCATATATTTT. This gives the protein CASSIVEAGNTIYF.

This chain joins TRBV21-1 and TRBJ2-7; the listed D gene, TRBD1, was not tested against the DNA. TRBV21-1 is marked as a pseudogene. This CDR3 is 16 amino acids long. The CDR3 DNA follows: TGTGCCAGCAGCAATCCCCCCGGGACAGTTTCCTACGAGCAGTACGTC. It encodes CASSNPPGTVSYEQYV.